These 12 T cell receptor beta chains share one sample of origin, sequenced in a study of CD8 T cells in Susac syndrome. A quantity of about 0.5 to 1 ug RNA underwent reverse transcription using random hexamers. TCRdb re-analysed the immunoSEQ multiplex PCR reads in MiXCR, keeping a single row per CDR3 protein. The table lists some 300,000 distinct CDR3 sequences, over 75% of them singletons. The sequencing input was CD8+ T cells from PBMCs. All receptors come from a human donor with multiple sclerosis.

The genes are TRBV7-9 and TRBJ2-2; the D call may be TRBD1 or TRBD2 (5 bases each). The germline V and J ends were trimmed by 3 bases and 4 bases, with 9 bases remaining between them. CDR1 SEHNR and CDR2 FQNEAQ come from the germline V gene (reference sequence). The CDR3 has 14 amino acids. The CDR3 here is CASSFPGSTGELFF. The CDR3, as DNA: TGTGCCAGCAGCTTTCCAGGGAGCACCGGGGAGCTGTTTTTT.

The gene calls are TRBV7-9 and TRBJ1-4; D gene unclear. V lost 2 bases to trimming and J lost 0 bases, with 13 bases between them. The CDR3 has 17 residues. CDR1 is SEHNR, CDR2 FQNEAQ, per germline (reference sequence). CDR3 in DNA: TGTGCCAGCAGCTTATGGGGAGCCCCGGCAACTAATGAAAAACTGTTTTTT. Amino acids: CASSLWGAPATNEKLFF.

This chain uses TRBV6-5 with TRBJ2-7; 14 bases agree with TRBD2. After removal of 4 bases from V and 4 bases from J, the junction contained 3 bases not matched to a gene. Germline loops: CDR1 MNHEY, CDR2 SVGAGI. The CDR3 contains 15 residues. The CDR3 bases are TGTGCCAGCAGTTCCGGGACTAGCGGGAGATACGAGCAGTACTTC. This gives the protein CASSSGTSGRYEQYF.

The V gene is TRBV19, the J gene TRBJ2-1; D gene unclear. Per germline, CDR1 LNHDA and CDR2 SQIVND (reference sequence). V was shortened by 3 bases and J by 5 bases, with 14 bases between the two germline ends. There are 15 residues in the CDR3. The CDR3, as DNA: TGTGCCAGTAGTATTGGGCCGCTGGAACACAATGAGCAGTTCTTC. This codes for CASSIGPLEHNEQFF.

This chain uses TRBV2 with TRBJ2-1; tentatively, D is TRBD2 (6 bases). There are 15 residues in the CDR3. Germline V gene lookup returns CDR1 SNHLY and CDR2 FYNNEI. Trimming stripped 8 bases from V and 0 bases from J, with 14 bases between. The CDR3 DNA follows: TGTGCCAGCCAGTCGGCGGGGTCCTCCTACAATGAGCAGTTCTTC. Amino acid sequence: CASQSAGSSYNEQFF.

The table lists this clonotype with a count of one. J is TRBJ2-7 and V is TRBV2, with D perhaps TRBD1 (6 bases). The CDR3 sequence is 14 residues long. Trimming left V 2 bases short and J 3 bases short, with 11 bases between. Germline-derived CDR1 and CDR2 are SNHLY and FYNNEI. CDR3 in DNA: TGTGCCAGCAGTGAATGGAACAGGGACTACGAGCAGTACTTC. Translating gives CASSEWNRDYEQYF.

The CDR3 region is CAWSVPRRHLDTQYF. The CDR3 DNA sequence: TGTGCCTGGAGTGTCCCCAGGCGGCACTTGGATACGCAGTATTTT. The chain carries TRBV30 and TRBJ2-3; D is undetermined. The CDR3 extends over 15 amino acids. Germline CDR1 and CDR2: GTSNPN and SVGIG (reference sequence). V lost 0 bases and J 6 bases, leaving 16 bases between the germline ends.

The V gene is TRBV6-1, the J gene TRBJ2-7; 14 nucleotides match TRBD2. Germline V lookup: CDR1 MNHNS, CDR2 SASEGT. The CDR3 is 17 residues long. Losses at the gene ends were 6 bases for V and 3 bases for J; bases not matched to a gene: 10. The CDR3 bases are TGTGCCAGCAGGCGCTCGACTAGCGGGAGGGCGGGCTACGAGCAGTACTTC. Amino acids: CASRRSTSGRAGYEQYF.

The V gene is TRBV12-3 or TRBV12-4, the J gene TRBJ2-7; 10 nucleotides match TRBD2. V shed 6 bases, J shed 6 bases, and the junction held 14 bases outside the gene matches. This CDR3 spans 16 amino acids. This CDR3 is CASRTERLAGEAEQYF. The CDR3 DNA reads TGTGCCAGCAGGACCGAGCGTCTAGCGGGAGAGGCCGAGCAGTACTTC.

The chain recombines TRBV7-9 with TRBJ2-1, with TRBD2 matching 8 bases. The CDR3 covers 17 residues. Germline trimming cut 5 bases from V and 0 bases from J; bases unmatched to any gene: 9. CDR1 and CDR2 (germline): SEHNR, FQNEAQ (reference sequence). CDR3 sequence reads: CASSPGGGTYSYNEQFF. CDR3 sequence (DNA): TGTGCCAGCAGCCCGGGGGGGGGAACCTACTCCTACAATGAGCAGTTCTTC.

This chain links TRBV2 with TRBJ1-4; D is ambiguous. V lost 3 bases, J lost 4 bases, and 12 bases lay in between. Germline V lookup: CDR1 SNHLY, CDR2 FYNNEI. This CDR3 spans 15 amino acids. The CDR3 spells CASSERDRGNEKLFF. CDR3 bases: TGTGCCAGCAGTGAGAGGGATCGGGGTAATGAAAAACTGTTTTTT.

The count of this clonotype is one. As DNA, the CDR3 is TGTGCCTGGAGTGTATGGGGGAACCATGAGCAGTTCTTC. Its translation: CAWSVWGNHEQFF. This chain joins TRBV30 and TRBJ2-1; either TRBD1 or TRBD2 may fit D (5 bases each). The CDR3 is 13 residues long. The V end lost 0 bases, the J end lost 8 bases, and 11 bases lay between the germline ends. Germline V lookup: CDR1 GTSNPN, CDR2 SVGIG (reference sequence).